This is a list of T cell receptor beta chains from one sample in a study of radiotherapy plus CTLA-4 blockade in lung cancer. Clones were sequenced by immunoSEQ multiplex PCR, and TCRdb holds only the in-frame ones, with some missing. The table has roughly 90,000 clones, around nine tenths seen once. Here the sequenced sample was peripheral blood, taken from a patient treated with radiotherapy plus ipilimumab. These receptors came from a human donor with non-small cell lung cancer that progressed on radiotherapy plus ipilimumab. Each CDR3 is given with its conserved first and last residue. A D gene is named only where the DNA matches it firmly. Size is omitted from some rows. Given values are once, few, many or a class for expanded clones.

cdr3_nt | cdr3_aa | j_call | d_call | v_call | clone_size
TGTGCCAGCAGCTTATTACAGACAAGGGGCAATCAGCCCCAGCATTTT | CASSLLQTRGNQPQHF | TRBJ1-5 | . | TRBV7-3 | once
TGTGCCAGCTCACCACCGGGAAGGGACACCATATATTTT | CASSPPGRDTIYF | TRBJ1-3 | . | TRBV18 | .
TGTGCCAGCAGCCGTCAGGATCTGCCTGGTGAGCAGTTCTTC | CASSRQDLPGEQFF | TRBJ2-1 | . | TRBV5-4 | .
TGTGCCAGCAGCGAAAGGGGATTAGGGGGGAGAAACACCATATATTTT | CASSERGLGGRNTIYF | TRBJ1-3 | . | TRBV2 | .
TGTGCCAGCAGCGCCCGTACTAGCGCGCCTGAGCAGTTCTTC | CASSARTSAPEQFF | TRBJ2-1 | TRBD2 | TRBV4-2 | .
TGTGCCATCAGTGAGTCGGGAGGAGACTCTGGAAACACCATATATTTT | CAISESGGDSGNTIYF | TRBJ1-3 | . | TRBV10-3 | .
TGTGCCATCAGCCGGACTAGCGGGGAAACCTACGAGCAGTACTTC | CAISRTSGETYEQYF | TRBJ2-7 | TRBD2 | TRBV10-3 | once
TGTGCCAGCAGCTTAGTTAATGGGAGAGCTTTCTTT | CASSLVNGRAFF | TRBJ1-1 | . | TRBV7-8 | once
TGTGCCAGCACTCCGACTAGGAACACTGAAGCTTTCTTT | CASTPTRNTEAFF | TRBJ1-1 | . | TRBV6-6 | .
TGCGCCAGCAGCTTGGCGGATGAGCAGTTCTTC | CASSLADEQFF | TRBJ2-1 | . | TRBV5-1 | .
TGTGCCAGCTCACCCCTCCCCCGGGATCTGAACACTGAAGCTTTCTTT | CASSPLPRDLNTEAFF | TRBJ1-1 | . | TRBV18 | .
TGTGCCACGACTAAGATCAGGGGATCGACCTACAATGAGCAGTTCTTC | CATTKIRGSTYNEQFF | TRBJ2-1 | . | TRBV15 | .
TGTGCCAGCAGTTATACCGGACTAGCGGCAAATGAGCAGTTCTTC | CASSYTGLAANEQFF | TRBJ2-1 | TRBD2 | TRBV6-5 | .
TGTGCCAGCAGCCTTTTCGTGGGGACTAGCGCTGGCGAGCAGTACTTC | CASSLFVGTSAGEQYF | TRBJ2-7 | TRBD2 | TRBV4-2 | .
TGTGCCAGCAGCCCCCGACTAGCGACTCGGAGGGAGCAGTTCTTC | CASSPRLATRREQFF | TRBJ2-1 | TRBD2 | TRBV7-9 | .
TGCGCCAGCAGCCTGGGACACGCGGCCCTACCCCAACAGACCCAGTACTTC | CASSLGHAALPQQTQYF | TRBJ2-5 | . | TRBV5-1 | few
TGTGCCAGCAGCGTAGCGCACGGCCGGGAGGTAGGGACAGATACGCAGTATTTT | CASSVAHGREVGTDTQYF | TRBJ2-3 | TRBD2 | TRBV9 | .
TGTGCCAGCAGTGAAACCTCTTGGGACACTGAAGCTTTCTTT | CASSETSWDTEAFF | TRBJ1-1 | . | TRBV2 | .
TGCGCCAGCAGCCCCCCCTCCTACGAGCAGTACTTC | CASSPPSYEQYF | TRBJ2-7 | . | TRBV5-1 | once
TGTGCCATCAGTGAGGCTAGCGGGACTACAGATACGCAGTATTTT | CAISEASGTTDTQYF | TRBJ2-3 | TRBD2 | TRBV10-3 | .
TGTGCCAGCAGCTGTCGTTGGGCGGGACACACCTACGAGCAGTACTTC | CASSCRWAGHTYEQYF | TRBJ2-7 | . | TRBV21-1 | .
TGTGCCAGCAGGGGGGGTTATAGTCAGCCCCAGCATTTT | CASRGGYSQPQHF | TRBJ1-5 | . | TRBV6-6 | .
TGTGCCACCAGCCGCGCGGCGCGAAACAATGAGCAGTTCTTC | CATSRAARNNEQFF | TRBJ2-1 | . | TRBV15 | once
TGTGCCAGCTCACCACTTTTGAGCGGATACACTGAAGCTTTCTTT | CASSPLLSGYTEAFF | TRBJ1-1 | . | TRBV18 | .
TGCAGCGTTGGCGAAGAGACCCAGTACTTC | CSVGEETQYF | TRBJ2-5 | . | TRBV29-1 | .
TGCGCCAGCAGCTTGCACCAGAACACTGAAGCTTTCTTT | CASSLHQNTEAFF | TRBJ1-1 | . | TRBV5-1 | .
TGTGCCAGTAGTATGACAGGGATTAATGAAAAACTGTTTTTT | CASSMTGINEKLFF | TRBJ1-4 | TRBD1 | TRBV19 | .
TGTGCCAGTAGCTTAGGGGTAACTAGCGGTCCGCAAGAGACCCAGTACTTC | CASSLGVTSGPQETQYF | TRBJ2-5 | TRBD2 | TRBV19 | .
TGTGCCAGCAGCTCGGGGGGTGGGACTGAAGCTTTCTTT | CASSSGGGTEAFF | TRBJ1-1 | . | TRBV7-6 | once
TGTGCCAGCAAGGGTCGTCCTAGCGGATACGAGCAGTACTTC | CASKGRPSGYEQYF | TRBJ2-7 | TRBD2 | TRBV6-1 | .
TGCGCCAGCAGCCCCACCACTAGCCTCAAAGAGACCCAGTACTTC | CASSPTTSLKETQYF | TRBJ2-5 | . | TRBV4-1 | .
TGTGCCACCAGCAGAGATTGGGGGGCCCCCTCTTACGAGCAGTACTTC | CATSRDWGAPSYEQYF | TRBJ2-7 | . | TRBV15 | .
TGCGCCAGCAGCCAAGGGCTAGCGGCAAGCTCCTACAATGAGCAGTTCTTC | CASSQGLAASSYNEQFF | TRBJ2-1 | TRBD2 | TRBV4-1 | .
TGTGCCAGTAGTGTCGGAAGCTCCTACGAGCAGTACTTC | CASSVGSSYEQYF | TRBJ2-7 | . | TRBV19 | few
TGTGCCAGCAGCCGGGGGCTCAGGTCCACTGAAGCTTTCTTT | CASSRGLRSTEAFF | TRBJ1-1 | . | TRBV5-8 | .
TGCGCCAGCAGCTCCCGGACAGTCACTGAAGCTTTCTTT | CASSSRTVTEAFF | TRBJ1-1 | . | TRBV5-1 | .
TGTGCCAGCAGCTTAGGGGGGACAGGGGGACACGAGCAGTACTTC | CASSLGGTGGHEQYF | TRBJ2-7 | TRBD1 | TRBV11-2 | .
TGTGCCAGCAGTGCGGGACCAAGAGGATACGAGCAGTACTTC | CASSAGPRGYEQYF | TRBJ2-7 | . | TRBV28 | .
TGCGCCAGCAGTATAGTAGCGGCCCCCCAAGAGACCCAGTACTTC | CASSIVAAPQETQYF | TRBJ2-5 | . | TRBV5-1 | .
TGTGCCAGCAGTGAAGCGTTGGTGATGACTTTCACCTACGAGCAGTACTTC | CASSEALVMTFTYEQYF | TRBJ2-7 | . | TRBV6-1 | .
TGTGCCAGCTCACCACTTCCGCCCCGGGTTGATACGCAGTATTTT | CASSPLPPRVDTQYF | TRBJ2-3 | . | TRBV18 | .